A selection of T cell receptor beta chains follows, all from one sample in a study of T-cell memory formation after mild COVID-19. TCRdb analysed the 5' RACE reads with MiXCR anew, one entry per CDR3 protein. The table lists 360,000 or so distinct CDR3 sequences, 25% to 30% of them singletons, with roughly 14% in the top ten. Input material: PBMCs or a T cell subset sorted from them (not recorded which). These receptors were collected from an adult woman who had mild COVID-19 (a few samples of this study predate the infection). Cell type and time point are not known. Each CDR3 is given with its conserved first and last residue. The D gene is left open where the match is weak. Size values are once, few and many counts, or a class for expanded clones, and some rows have none.

j_call clone_size v_call d_call cdr3_length cdr3_aa cdr3_nt
TRBJ2-3 few TRBV5-6 NA 13 CASSLALRDTQYF TGTGCCAGCAGCTTGGCGCTTAGGGATACGCAGTATTTT
TRBJ2-7 once TRBV9 TRBD1 15 CASSVGAGGEYEQYF TGTGCCAGCAGCGTAGGTGCAGGGGGCGAGTACGAGCAGTACTTC
TRBJ2-7 NA TRBV4-2 TRBD2 18 CASSLQAGPGGAIYEQYF TGTGCCAGCAGCCTCCAAGCGGGTCCCGGGGGGGCTATCTACGAGCAGTACTTC
TRBJ2-7 NA TRBV10-3 TRBD1 14 CAISPGQGVGEQYF TGTGCCATCAGTCCGGGACAGGGTGTGGGCGAGCAGTACTTC
TRBJ1-3 few TRBV6-5 NA 16 CASSYGGTNSGNTIYF TGTGCCAGCAGTTACGGCGGAACCAACTCTGGAAACACCATATATTTT
TRBJ2-7 NA TRBV27 NA 14 CASSTGFSNYEQYF TGTGCCAGCAGTACAGGGTTTTCGAACTACGAGCAGTACTTC
TRBJ2-3 NA TRBV6-4 TRBD2 15 CASSDTSGGSDTQYF TGTGCCAGCAGTGACACTAGCGGGGGATCAGATACGCAGTATTTT
TRBJ1-5 NA TRBV27 TRBD1 14 CASSFRQGGQPQHF TGTGCCAGCAGTTTCCGACAGGGCGGTCAGCCCCAGCATTTT
TRBJ2-7 few TRBV20-1 TRBD2 16 CSANRLAGSSAYEQYF TGCAGTGCTAATCGACTAGCGGGGTCTTCTGCCTACGAGCAGTACTTC
TRBJ2-5 NA TRBV20-1 NA 13 CSASPSRQETQYF TGCAGTGCTAGCCCTAGCCGTCAAGAGACCCAGTACTTC
TRBJ2-7 NA TRBV20-1 TRBD1 15 CSARPRDRSSYEQYF TGCAGTGCTCGCCCCCGGGACAGGAGCTCCTACGAGCAGTACTTC
TRBJ2-7 NA TRBV11-2 TRBD2 15 CASSLLAGGTYEQYF TGTGCCAGCAGCTTACTAGCGGGGGGGACCTACGAGCAGTACTTC
TRBJ2-6 few TRBV19 NA 14 CASTRSAGANVLTF TGTGCCAGTACGAGGAGCGCGGGGGCCAACGTCCTGACTTTC
TRBJ2-1 few TRBV7-3 TRBD2 16 CASSLTSGVPYNEQFF TGTGCCAGCAGCTTAACTAGCGGGGTCCCCTACAATGAGCAGTTCTTC
TRBJ2-3 few TRBV20-1 TRBD2 18 CSARDYSRTSGVADTQYF TGCAGTGCTAGAGATTACTCCCGGACTAGCGGGGTAGCCGATACGCAGTATTTT
TRBJ1-1 once TRBV5-6 TRBD1 15 CASSPRDRVNTEAFF TGTGCCAGCAGCCCCCGGGACAGGGTGAACACTGAAGCTTTCTTT
TRBJ2-3 NA TRBV7-8 TRBD2 18 CASSSRGLAGVSGDTQYF TGTGCCAGCAGCTCCCGCGGACTAGCGGGAGTGTCAGGGGATACGCAGTATTTT
TRBJ2-6 NA TRBV29-1 NA 18 CSVPAVEASLSGANVLTF TGCAGCGTTCCAGCGGTGGAGGCCTCCCTGTCTGGGGCCAACGTCCTGACTTTC
TRBJ2-7 NA TRBV5-1 TRBD1 14 CASSTDRGLYEQYF TGCGCCAGCAGCACCGACAGGGGCCTCTACGAGCAGTACTTC
TRBJ2-7 NA TRBV5-1 NA 16 CASSLKSVSTTYEQYF TGCGCCAGCAGCTTGAAAAGCGTGAGCACTACCTACGAGCAGTACTTC
TRBJ2-3 few TRBV24-1 NA 14 CATSDLGPTDTQYF TGTGCCACCAGTGATTTAGGCCCCACAGATACGCAGTATTTT
TRBJ1-5 NA TRBV24-1 NA 16 CATSVGRGDSNQPQHF TGTGCCACCTCCGTCGGGCGGGGGGATAGCAATCAGCCCCAGCATTTT
TRBJ2-3 NA TRBV2 NA 14 CASSEGYRTDTQYF TGTGCCAGCAGTGAGGGCTACCGGACAGATACGCAGTATTTT
TRBJ1-2 NA TRBV20-1 NA 11 CSAGQGYGYTF TGCAGTGCTGGACAAGGGTATGGCTACACCTTC
TRBJ1-5 NA TRBV18 NA 15 CASSKVPYSNQPQHF TGTGCCAGCTCAAAGGTCCCTTATAGCAATCAGCCCCAGCATTTT
TRBJ1-2 NA TRBV7-9 NA 12 CASSNPGGGYTF TGTGCCAGCAGCAACCCCGGGGGTGGCTACACCTTC
TRBJ1-5 NA TRBV20-1 NA 13 CSARAREHQPQHF TGCAGTGCTAGAGCCAGGGAACATCAGCCCCAGCATTTT
TRBJ2-3 NA TRBV15 NA 16 CATSRETGQITDTQYF TGTGCCACCAGCAGAGAAACCGGACAGATCACAGATACGCAGTATTTT
TRBJ1-1 NA TRBV4-1 TRBD1 12 CASRPGQGEAFF TGCGCCAGCAGACCCGGACAGGGCGAAGCTTTCTTT
TRBJ2-7 few TRBV15 NA 15 CATSRGSQSSYEQYF TGTGCCACCAGTCGTGGTTCGCAGAGCTCCTACGAGCAGTACTTC
TRBJ2-1 few TRBV20-1 TRBD2 13 CSHSSGRAREQFF TGCAGTCATTCTAGCGGGAGAGCTCGGGAGCAGTTCTTC
TRBJ2-7 few TRBV5-1 NA 17 CASSLALASTSNDEQYF TGCGCCAGCAGCTTGGCTCTAGCGTCCACTAGTAACGACGAGCAGTACTTC
TRBJ1-1 NA TRBV21-1 NA 14 CASSKRGSSSEAFF TGTGCCAGCAGCAAAAGGGGCAGCTCTTCCGAAGCTTTCTTT
TRBJ1-1 NA TRBV30 NA 14 CACGLGRLGSEAFF TGTGCCTGCGGCCTGGGGAGACTGGGGTCTGAAGCTTTCTTT
TRBJ2-3 NA TRBV7-3 NA 16 CASSPDSGFLPDTQYF TGTGCCAGCAGCCCCGATTCGGGGTTCCTTCCAGATACGCAGTATTTT